This record covers a single T cell receptor beta chain. Its antigen is as yet unknown. The germline V gene has CDR1 MNHEY and CDR2 SVGAGI. The CDR3 totals 12 residues. Trimming pared 0 bases from V and 8 bases from J, leaving 6 bases between. With 60 Vbeta and 13 Jbeta primers, the PCR was carried out. Data came from immunoSEQ multiplex PCR; TCRdb stores just in-frame clones and leaves some out. This repertoire includes roughly 120,000 clones. Donors were ostensibly healthy at sampling, although undocumented immune exposures were probable. These data come from a study of cytomegalovirus exposure and HLA in healthy donors. Overall study findings and caveats: Further analysis, carried out later, found HLA-associated TCR beta chains more clonally expanded than equally common other chains. Certain sequence variants were highly shared and formed a cluster, and this cluster was likely a sequencing artifact.

Sequenced sample: PBMCs. This rearrangement joins TRBV6-5 to TRBJ2-3; D is ambiguous. This receptor was obtained from a middle-aged man in good health and CMV-seronegative. The CDR3 is CASSYSTGTQYF. The CDR3 nucleotides are TGTGCCAGCAGTTACTCTACCGGTACGCAGTATTTT.